This T cell receptor beta chain appears in the sequencing data of a study of control samples from healthy donors and cancer patients. This clone appeared a single time. The CDR3 consists of 15 residues. V was trimmed by 4 bases and J by 1 base, leaving 12 bases between them. Germline V CDR1 and CDR2: MDHEN, SYDVKM. Assay used: immunoSEQ multiplex PCR; TCRdb lists only in-frame clones, some missing. The table records approximately 70,000 clones, 90% of them present only once. V gene TRBV28 combines with J gene TRBJ2-3, with a possible D match to TRBD2 (6 bases). Specimen: PBMCs. The TCR comes from a woman between 50 and 59 years old with colorectal cancer. The CDR3 here is CASSSMRDGTDTQYF. The CDR3 bases are TGTGCCAGCAGTTCCATGCGGGATGGCACAGATACGCAGTATTTT.